These 13 T cell receptor beta chains were all obtained from the same sample, sequenced in a study of identical twins. One entry per CDR3 protein, called by TCRdb with MiXCR from the 5' RACE reads. The sample has 450,000 or so distinct CDR3 sequences, approximately 24% seen once; the top ten hold approximately 2.9%. This sample was also put to use in a study of T cells expressing NK-cell markers.

The sequenced material came from CD4+ T cells sorted from blood. These receptors all stem from a woman younger than 35 in good health.

The V and J genes are TRBV6-1 and TRBJ1-1, with 10 bases lining up with TRBD1. V gave up 5 bases and J gave up 8 bases; unmatched junction bases: 5. CDR3 size: 13 residues. The germline CDR1 and CDR2 sequences are MNHNS and SASEGT. CDR3 in amino acids: CASSRRDRGEAFF. The DNA for the CDR3 is TGTGCCAGCAGTCGCCGGGACAGGGGAGAAGCTTTCTTT.

This clonotype appeared once. The J gene is TRBJ2-7, the V gene TRBV15; D is undetermined. Trimming cost V 3 bases and J 2 bases, with 8 bases left between them. The CDR3 has 13 residues. Looked up from germline, CDR1 is LNHNV and CDR2 is YYDKDF (reference sequence). Here the CDR3 DNA reads TGTGCCACCAGCAGGGGCCTTACCTACGAGCAGTACTTC. Protein sequence: CATSRGLTYEQYF.

This clonotype was counted once. The chain joins TRBV20-1 to TRBJ2-7, with TRBD2 matching 8 bases. This CDR3 has 14 amino acids. Per the germline V gene, CDR1 is DFQATT and CDR2 is SNEGSKA (reference sequence). The ends lost 5 bases at V and 4 bases at J; junction bases unmatched: 10. The CDR3 coding sequence is TGCAGTGCTTTTCCGGGACTAGGGGTTTACGAGCAGTACTTC. Its protein product is CSAFPGLGVYEQYF.

The V and J genes are TRBV5-1 and TRBJ2-5; TRBD1 matches at 8 bases. V was pared by 0 bases and J by 4 bases, with 5 bases of the junction left unmatched. This CDR3 comprises 15 residues. Germline CDR1 is SGHRS and CDR2 is YFSETQ. The CDR3 reads CASSLVQGAGETQYF. In nucleotides, the CDR3 is TGCGCCAGCAGCTTGGTCCAGGGGGCGGGAGAGACCCAGTACTTC.

The chain carries TRBV12-3 or TRBV12-4 and TRBJ2-3; the D call may be TRBD1 or TRBD2 (5 bases each). CDR3 length: 15 residues. The ends were cut back, 6 bases at V and 0 bases at J, with 13 bases in the middle. CDR3 DNA: TGTGCCAGCAGCGAGCCGGGACGGAGCACAGATACGCAGTATTTT. Residues: CASSEPGRSTDTQYF.

This clonotype was found a few times. V usage is TRBV13 and J usage is TRBJ2-3; 8 bases map to TRBD2. The V gene's germline CDR1 is PRHDT and CDR2 FYEKMQ (reference sequence). The V and J ends lost 4 bases and 1 base, in that order; junction bases with no gene match: 4. The CDR3 is 15 residues long. The CDR3 protein is CASSSGSGGTDTQYF. The CDR3 DNA reads as TGTGCCAGCAGCTCTGGTAGCGGGGGCACAGATACGCAGTATTTT.

This clonotype was observed a few times. J is TRBJ2-2 and V is TRBV7-2, with 10 bases lining up with TRBD2. Germline lookup yields CDR1 SGHTA and CDR2 FQGNSA. This CDR3 is 16 amino acids long. J gave up 0 bases and V 5 bases, and 3 bases lay outside the gene matches. The CDR3 spells CASSRTSGANTGELFF. The CDR3 DNA is TGTGCCAGCAGCCGTACTAGCGGGGCGAACACCGGGGAGCTGTTTTTT.

The V call is TRBV29-1, the J call TRBJ2-6; D not certain. The CDR3 covers 14 residues. The germline V gene encodes CDR1 SQVTM and CDR2 ANQGSEA. V was trimmed by 5 bases and J by 4 bases, leaving 12 bases between them. The CDR3 loop is CSVMSGTGANVLTF. The CDR3 DNA is TGCAGCGTTATGTCGGGTACAGGGGCCAACGTCCTGACTTTC.

This clonotype was recorded many times. The DNA for the CDR3 is TGTGCCAGCAGTTTATCAGGGCTTGACACTGAAGCTTTCTTT. Residues: CASSLSGLDTEAFF. This chain links TRBV12-3 or TRBV12-4 with TRBJ1-1; TRBD1 might be the D (5 bases). The V end was cut by 2 bases, the J end by 3 bases, with 10 bases between. CDR3 length equals 14 residues.

This chain joins TRBV11-3 and TRBJ2-1; 9 bases map to TRBD2. Losses at the gene ends were 3 bases for V and 10 bases for J; bases not matched to a gene: 10. Germline V gene lookup returns CDR1 SGHNT and CDR2 YENEEA. The CDR3 sequence is 15 residues long. The CDR3 sequence is CASSFSGGPAGEQFF. The DNA for the CDR3 is TGTGCCAGCAGCTTCAGCGGGGGGCCCGCAGGGGAGCAGTTCTTC. Full variable domain (outside the CDR3, taken from reference TRBV11-3 and TRBJ2-1): EAGVVQSPRYKIIEKKQPVAFWCNPISGHNTLYWYLQNLGQGPELLIRYENEEAVDDSQLPKDRFSAERLKGVDSTLKIQPAELGDSAVYLCASSFSGGPAGEQFFGPGTRLTVL.

The genes are TRBV20-1 and TRBJ1-1, with D perhaps matching TRBD1 (6 bases). The CDR3 totals 13 residues. Between the trimmed V and J ends, which lost 3 bases and 5 bases, there was a span of 13 bases. Germline CDR1 reads DFQATT; CDR2 reads SNEGSKA (reference sequence). CDR3 in DNA: TGCAGTGCTAGGGGGGGCCCCTCGACTGAAGCTTTCTTT. This translates into CSARGGPSTEAFF.

The chain links TRBV5-1 to TRBJ1-1; TRBD1 aligns across 7 bases. Per the germline V gene, CDR1 is SGHRS and CDR2 is YFSETQ. J was trimmed by 0 bases and V by 0 bases; bases with no gene match: 11. This CDR3 has 18 amino acids. The CDR3: CASSLVGRGVSMNTEAFF. DNA for the CDR3: TGCGCCAGCAGCTTGGTTGGCAGGGGGGTCTCCATGAACACTGAAGCTTTCTTT.

This clonotype was observed a single time. V is TRBV24-1 and J is TRBJ1-1, with TRBD1 as a possible D gene (5 bases). Germline assignment: CDR1 KGHDR and CDR2 SFDVKD. Trimming removed 1 base at V and 0 bases at J, with 8 bases between. The CDR3 is 15 amino acids. CDR3 residues: CATSDLRGMNTEAFF. Written as DNA, the CDR3 is TGTGCCACCAGTGATTTAAGGGGTATGAACACTGAAGCTTTCTTT.